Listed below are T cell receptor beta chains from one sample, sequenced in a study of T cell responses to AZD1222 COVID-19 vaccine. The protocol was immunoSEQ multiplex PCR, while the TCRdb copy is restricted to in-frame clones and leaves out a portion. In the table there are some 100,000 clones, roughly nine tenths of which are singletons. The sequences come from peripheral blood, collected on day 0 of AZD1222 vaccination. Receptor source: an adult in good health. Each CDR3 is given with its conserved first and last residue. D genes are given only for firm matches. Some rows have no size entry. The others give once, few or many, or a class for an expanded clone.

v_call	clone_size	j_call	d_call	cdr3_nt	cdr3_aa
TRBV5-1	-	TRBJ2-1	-	TGCGCCAGCAGCTTGGCTCCGCCGAGTAGGGAGCAGTTCTTC	CASSLAPPSREQFF
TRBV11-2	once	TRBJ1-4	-	TGTGCCAGCACCCCATACCCAAGGGGCCCAATTAATGAAAAACTGTTTTTT	CASTPYPRGPINEKLFF
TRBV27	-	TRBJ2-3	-	TGTGCCAGCAGTTGGAGGGGGGGCACAGATACGCAGTATTTT	CASSWRGGTDTQYF
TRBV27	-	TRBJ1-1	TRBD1	TGTGCCAGCAGCAAGACAGGGCCCATGAACACTGAAGCTTTCTTT	CASSKTGPMNTEAFF
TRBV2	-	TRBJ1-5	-	TGTGCCAGCAGTGAAACCCGAAATCAGCCCCAGCATTTT	CASSETRNQPQHF
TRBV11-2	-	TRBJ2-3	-	TGTGCCAGCAGCTTCCTAAGAGATACGCAGTATTTT	CASSFLRDTQYF
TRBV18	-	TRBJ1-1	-	TGTGCCAGCTCACCAATTCTTCACCCTGGGGGGAGCACTGAAGCTTTCTTT	CASSPILHPGGSTEAFF
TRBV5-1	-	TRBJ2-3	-	TGCGCCAGCAGCTTTTTGGAGGGCCCCGATACGCAGTATTTT	CASSFLEGPDTQYF
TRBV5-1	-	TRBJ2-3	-	TGCGCCAGCAGCATCGACCTCAGAGGCACAGATACGCAGTATTTT	CASSIDLRGTDTQYF
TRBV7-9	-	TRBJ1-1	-	TGTGCCAGCAGATATTTGGAGCCTGAAGCTTTCTTT	CASRYLEPEAFF
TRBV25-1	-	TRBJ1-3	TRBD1	TGTGCCAGCAGTGAATATACAGGGGTGATAAACACCATATATTTT	CASSEYTGVINTIYF
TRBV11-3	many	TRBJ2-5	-	TGTGCCAGCAGCTTAGCACTTCTCCAAGAGACCCAGTACTTC	CASSLALLQETQYF
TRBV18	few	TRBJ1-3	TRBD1	TGTGCCAGCTCAGCCTCCGGGACAGGGACTGGAAACACCATATATTTT	CASSASGTGTGNTIYF
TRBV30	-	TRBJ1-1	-	TGTGCCTGGAGTGTGGGAGGGGACGAAGCTTTCTTT	CAWSVGGDEAFF
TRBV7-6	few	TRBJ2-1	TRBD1	TGTGCCAGCAGCTTAAGACAGGGGCGTGATGAGCAGTTCTTC	CASSLRQGRDEQFF
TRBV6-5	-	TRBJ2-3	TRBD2	TGTGCCAGCAGTCCGAACAGCGGGGCATCGCAGTATTTT	CASSPNSGASQYF
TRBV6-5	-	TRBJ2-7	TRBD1	TGTGCCAGCACTCGGGACAGGGGTTCCTACGAGCAGTACTTC	CASTRDRGSYEQYF
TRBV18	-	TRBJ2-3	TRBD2	TGTGCCAGCTCCCCAGGACGGGGGGGCACAGATACGCAGTATTTT	CASSPGRGGTDTQYF
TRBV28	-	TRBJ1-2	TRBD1	TGTGCCAGCACTACCGGACAGGGTCGCTATGGCTACACCTTC	CASTTGQGRYGYTF
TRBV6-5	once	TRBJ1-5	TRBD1	TGTGCCAGCAGTTACCAAGGACAGGGACAGCCCCAGCATTTT	CASSYQGQGQPQHF
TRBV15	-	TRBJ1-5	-	TGTGCCACCAGCTCCAGGAATCAGCCCCAGCATTTT	CATSSRNQPQHF
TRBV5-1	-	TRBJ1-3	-	TGCGCCAGCAGCTTCGCAGGGGATCAAGGAAACACCATATATTTT	CASSFAGDQGNTIYF
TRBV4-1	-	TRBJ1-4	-	TGCGCCAGCAGACAGGGCGCTAATGAAAAACTGTTTTTT	CASRQGANEKLFF
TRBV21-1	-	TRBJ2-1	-	TGTGCCAGCAGCAAAGTAATAAGCGGGATGAGGTATGAGCAGTTCTTC	CASSKVISGMRYEQFF
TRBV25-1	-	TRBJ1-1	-	TGTGCCAGCAGTGAATATTATCCCACCCGAGAAATGAACACTGAAGCTTTCTTT	CASSEYYPTREMNTEAFF
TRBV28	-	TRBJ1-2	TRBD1	TGTGCCAGCAGCCCGCCAGGGGGCTACTATGGCTACACCTTC	CASSPPGGYYGYTF
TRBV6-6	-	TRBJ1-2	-	TGTGCCGTTACCCCCGGGGTCGCATCTAACTATGGCTACACCTTC	CAVTPGVASNYGYTF
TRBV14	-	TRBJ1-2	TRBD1	TGTGCCAGCAGTTACGGACAGGGCTATTATGGCTACACCTTC	CASSYGQGYYGYTF
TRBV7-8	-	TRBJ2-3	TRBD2	TGTGCCAGCAACCCCGCGGTACTAGCGAGCACAGATACGCAGTATTTT	CASNPAVLASTDTQYF
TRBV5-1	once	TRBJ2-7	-	TGCGCCAGCAGCTTCGGAGCCAACGAGCAGTACTTC	CASSFGANEQYF
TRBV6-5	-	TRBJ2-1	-	TGTGCCAGCAGTTTAGCGCTCAACTCCTACAATGAGCAGTTCTTC	CASSLALNSYNEQFF
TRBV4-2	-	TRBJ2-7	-	TGTGCCAGCAGCCAAGACCGGACCTACGAGCAGTACTTC	CASSQDRTYEQYF
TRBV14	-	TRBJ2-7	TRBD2	TGTGCCAGCAGCCATTCGGGACTAGCGGGGGGAACGTCCGAGCAGTACTTC	CASSHSGLAGGTSEQYF